A single sample gave rise to the 20 T cell receptor beta chains below, sequenced in a study of CD4 T cells in relation to SARS-CoV-2 and coronaviruses. Assay used: immunoSEQ multiplex PCR; TCRdb lists only in-frame clones, some missing. The data show more than 25,000 clones, roughly 73% seen once. Antigens for these TCRs are unknown. Unexposed donor CD4+ T cells date from about 2011-2018, before the COVID-19 pandemic. After ten to eleven days of culture, CD4+ T cells were isolated. Material for sequencing was CD4+ T cells from PBMCs, cultured in vitro. The receptors stem from a human donor in good health.

The chain uses TRBV4-3 and TRBJ2-1, with D hard to call. Germline assignment: CDR1 LGHNA and CDR2 YSLEER. The CDR3 covers 15 residues. V was shortened by 1 base and J by 0 bases, with 7 bases between the two germline ends. CDR3 loop: CASSQGASSYNEQFF. CDR3 bases: TGCGCCAGCAGCCAAGGAGCGAGCTCCTACAATGAGCAGTTCTTC.

The chain recombines TRBV10-3 with TRBJ2-7; no firm D call. V was shortened by 6 bases and J by 2 bases, with 5 bases between the two germline ends. Germline CDR1 is ENHRY and CDR2 is SYGVKD. The CDR3 has 11 residues. The CDR3 here is CAISETYEQYF. DNA for the CDR3: TGTGCCATCAGCGAAACCTACGAGCAGTACTTC.

The chain joins TRBV19 to TRBJ1-4; D gene unclear. The CDR3 contains 14 residues. The germline V gene has CDR1 LNHDA and CDR2 SQIVND (reference sequence). V lost 3 bases and J lost 4, with 9 bases in between. CDR3 DNA: TGTGCCAGTAGTATTGGGCGATATAATGAAAAACTGTTTTTT. Its translation: CASSIGRYNEKLFF.

The genes are TRBV19 and TRBJ1-6, with D hard to call. This CDR3 has 15 residues. V was trimmed by 7 bases and J by 0 bases, leaving 10 bases between them. The germline CDR1 and CDR2 sequences are LNHDA and SQIVND (reference sequence). In DNA, the CDR3 is TGTGCCAGTACCGACACGAGCTCCTATAATTCACCCCTCCACTTT. Translation gives CASTDTSSYNSPLHF.

This clone was detected a few times. V usage is TRBV5-4 and J usage is TRBJ1-6, with D hard to call. V lost 1 base to trimming and J lost 7 bases, with 12 bases between them. CDR3 length: 15 amino acids. Germline V CDR1 and CDR2: SGHNT, YYREEE (reference sequence). In nucleotides, the CDR3 is TGTGCCAGCAGCTTGTTTTTGGGAAGGAATTCACCCCTCCACTTT. Its translation is CASSLFLGRNSPLHF.

The chain combines TRBV3-1 (or the pseudogene TRBV3-2) with TRBJ2-5, with 9 bases identical to TRBD2. Germline values: CDR1 LGHDT, CDR2 YNNKEL (reference sequence). The CDR3 is made up of 16 amino acids. Losses at the gene ends were 1 base for V and 6 bases for J; bases not matched to a gene: 9. CDR3 sequence: CASSQARRGGPKTQYF. CDR3 bases: TGTGCCAGCAGCCAAGCACGGCGGGGGGGCCCAAAGACCCAGTACTTC.

The rearrangement uses TRBV7-2 and TRBJ2-1; D is uncertain. The CDR3 covers 13 residues. Trimming removed 5 bases at V and 6 bases at J, with 11 bases between. Germline lookup yields CDR1 SGHTA and CDR2 FQGNSA. As DNA, the CDR3 is TGTGCCAGCAGCCCGGGTTGGAGCAATGAGCAGTTCTTC. Encoded protein: CASSPGWSNEQFF.

The chain employs TRBV6-5 and TRBJ2-5; 11 positions match TRBD2. CDR3 length equals 15 residues. The V gene end was trimmed by 7 bases and the J gene end by 4 bases; junction bases not matched to a gene: 8. In germline, CDR1 is MNHEY, CDR2 SVGAGI. The CDR3 sequence: CASIRRLAGTETQYF. The CDR3 nucleotides are TGTGCCAGCATCCGTAGACTAGCGGGGACAGAGACCCAGTACTTC.

The gene calls are TRBV5-5 and TRBJ2-1, with TRBD1 identical over 8 bases. After removal of 4 bases from V and 0 bases from J, the junction contained 9 bases not matched to a gene. This CDR3 is 17 amino acids long. Looked up from germline, CDR1 is SGHKS and CDR2 is YYEKEE (reference sequence). The CDR3 loop is CASSPTLTGGSYNEQFF. The CDR3 coding sequence is TGTGCCAGCAGCCCTACCCTTACAGGGGGCTCCTACAATGAGCAGTTCTTC.

The rearrangement joins TRBV2 to TRBJ2-3; 8 nucleotides align to TRBD1. J lost 3 bases, V lost 10 bases, and 6 bases had no gene match. The CDR3 spans 13 residues. The germline gives CDR1 SNHLY, CDR2 FYNNEI. Here the CDR3 reads CATPGGWTDTQYF. CDR3 nucleotides: TGTGCCACCCCAGGGGGCTGGACAGATACGCAGTATTTT.

The chain has TRBV5-1 and TRBJ2-5, with 7 bases that match TRBD1. The CDR3 runs to 14 residues. From germline, CDR1 is SGHRS and CDR2 YFSETQ. With 2 bases clipped from V and 3 bases from J, the junction kept 4 bases outside the gene matches. The CDR3, as DNA: TGCGCCAGCAGCTTTTCCAGGGGGAAAGAGACCCAGTACTTC. Encoded protein: CASSFSRGKETQYF.

This chain connects TRBV7-2 to TRBJ2-7; 8 nucleotides match TRBD2. The V gene's germline CDR1 is SGHTA and CDR2 FQGNSA. This CDR3 contains 15 residues. The V segment lost 7 bases and the J segment 2 bases; nucleotides outside the gene matches: 10. As DNA, the CDR3 is TGTGCCAGCAATCCGTCTTCGGGAGGGCCCTACGAGCAGTACTTC. It is translated as CASNPSSGGPYEQYF.

The CDR3 DNA sequence: TGTGCCAGCAGCGGTCGCGTTCGGGAGAAAGAGACCCAGTACTTC. It is translated as CASSGRVREKETQYF. This chain uses TRBV9 with TRBJ2-5, with a possible D match to TRBD2 (6 bases). There are 15 residues in the CDR3. CDR1 SGDLS and CDR2 YYNGEE come from the germline V gene. V was shortened by 3 bases and J by 3 bases, with 15 bases between the two germline ends.

For the CDR3, the DNA is TGCGCCAGCAGTGAAGGGGACACCGGGGAGCTGTTTTTT. The encoded protein is CASSEGDTGELFF. The chain links TRBV5-1 to TRBJ2-2, with a possible D match to TRBD1 (5 bases). Germline assignment: CDR1 SGHRS and CDR2 YFSETQ. The length of the CDR3 is 13 residues. The V end was cut by 5 bases, the J end by 3 bases, with 8 bases between.

V is TRBV5-6 and J is TRBJ2-3; 13 nucleotides line up with TRBD2. J lost 7 bases, V lost 1 base, and 3 bases had no gene match. Germline V CDR1 and CDR2: SGHDT, YYEEEE. The CDR3 runs 15 residues. The CDR3 DNA reads TGTGCCAGCAGCTTGACTAGCGGGAGGGCGCATACGCAGTATTTT. It codes for CASSLTSGRAHTQYF.

The chain combines TRBV19 with TRBJ2-7; tentatively, D is TRBD1 (5 bases). CDR3 length: 12 amino acids. From germline, CDR1 is LNHDA and CDR2 SQIVND (reference sequence). V gave up 6 bases and J gave up 4 bases, with 10 bases separating them. The CDR3 reads CASSQDSYEQYF. Written as DNA, the CDR3 is TGTGCCAGTAGCCAAGACAGTTACGAGCAGTACTTC.

The gene calls are TRBV4-3 and TRBJ2-2; tentatively, D is TRBD2 (5 bases). Germline CDR1 LGHNA, CDR2 YSLEER. Trimming took 2 bases from V and 2 from J, leaving 9 bases between them. The CDR3 totals 15 residues. DNA of the CDR3: TGCGCCAGCAGCCAAAATAGCGTAAACACCGGGGAGCTGTTTTTT. Amino acids: CASSQNSVNTGELFF.

The CDR3 spells CASSQGLGSSTGELFF. The CDR3 DNA follows: TGCGCCAGCAGCCAAGGGTTGGGTAGCAGCACCGGGGAGCTGTTTTTT. The rearrangement links TRBV4-3 to TRBJ2-2, with D hard to call. Germline-derived CDR1 and CDR2 are LGHNA and YSLEER. The CDR3 is 16 residues long. Trimming removed 1 base at V and 4 bases at J, with 13 bases between.

This clone was detected only a few times. CDR3 sequence: CASTQVGGLGAEAFF. As DNA, the CDR3 is TGTGCCAGCACCCAAGTGGGGGGTCTCGGAGCTGAAGCTTTCTTT. The chain is built from TRBV6-5 and TRBJ1-1; D is perhaps TRBD1 (5 bases). This CDR3 comprises 15 residues. From germline, CDR1 is MNHEY and CDR2 SVGAGI. V lost 7 bases and J lost 6, with 21 bases in between.

The chain has TRBV4-2 and TRBJ2-1; TRBD2 agrees at 8 bases. Germline trimming cut 1 base from V and 5 bases from J; bases unmatched to any gene: 4. Germline V lookup: CDR1 LGHNA, CDR2 YNFKEQ. This CDR3 has 15 amino acids. For the CDR3, the DNA is TGTGCCAGCAGCCAAGGGACTAGCTCACACAATGAGCAGTTCTTC. Its translation: CASSQGTSSHNEQFF.